This entry is about one TCR beta chain. Its antigen is undetermined. The data stem from a study of beta chain features in type 1 diabetes. Study-wide findings and caveats: People with Type 1 diabetes carried modestly yet significantly shorter TCRB CDR3s in all four CD4+ subsets. Patients showed naive, central memory and Treg TCRB repertoires that appeared more similar than those of healthy donors.

Since all of the isolated RNA was reverse transcribed, expressed TCRB transcripts were what got sequenced. It was found that naive, central memory and regulatory T cell samples averaged about 3.57 million reads. Only in-frame clones appear in the TCRdb table, and some are missing; sequencing was by immunoSEQ multiplex PCR. This repertoire shows hundreds of thousands of clones, roughly 16% found once; its top ten account for approximately 0.099%. Trimming pared 1 base from V and 7 bases from J, leaving 17 bases between. Germline V gives CDR1 SEHNR, CDR2 FQNEAQ (reference sequence). The CDR3 totals 15 residues.

The V call is TRBV7-9, the J call TRBJ2-7; tentatively, D is TRBD2 (6 bases). This receptor was taken from a young man in good health. Sequenced: naive CD4+ T cells from blood. The chain's CDR3 is CASSLVFPGRGEQYF. CDR3 coding DNA: TGTGCCAGCAGCTTAGTTTTCCCAGGTCGGGGGGAGCAGTACTTC.